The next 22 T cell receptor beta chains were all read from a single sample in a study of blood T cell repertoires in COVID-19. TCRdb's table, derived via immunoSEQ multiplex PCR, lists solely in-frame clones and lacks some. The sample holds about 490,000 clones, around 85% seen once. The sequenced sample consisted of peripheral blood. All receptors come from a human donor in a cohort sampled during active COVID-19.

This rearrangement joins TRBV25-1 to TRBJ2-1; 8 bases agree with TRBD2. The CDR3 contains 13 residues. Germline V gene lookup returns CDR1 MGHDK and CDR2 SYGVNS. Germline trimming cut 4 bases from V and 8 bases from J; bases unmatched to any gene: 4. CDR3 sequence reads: CASSGLAGDEQFF. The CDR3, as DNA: TGTGCCAGCAGTGGCCTAGCGGGTGATGAGCAGTTCTTC.

In nucleotides, the CDR3 is TGTGCCAGCAGCCTAGGGCTAGCGGCCACCGGGGAGCTGTTTTTT. This encodes CASSLGLAATGELFF. V is TRBV9 and J is TRBJ2-2; 7 positions agree with TRBD2. J lost 4 bases, V lost 4 bases, and 7 bases had no gene match. Germline V CDR1 and CDR2: SGDLS, YYNGEE. The CDR3 covers 15 residues.

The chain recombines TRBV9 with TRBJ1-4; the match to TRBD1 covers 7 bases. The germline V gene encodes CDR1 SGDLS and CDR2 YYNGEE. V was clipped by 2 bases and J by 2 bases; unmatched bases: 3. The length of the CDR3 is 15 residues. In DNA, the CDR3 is TGTGCCAGCAGCGTTATGACAGGGACTAATGAAAAACTGTTTTTT. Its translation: CASSVMTGTNEKLFF.

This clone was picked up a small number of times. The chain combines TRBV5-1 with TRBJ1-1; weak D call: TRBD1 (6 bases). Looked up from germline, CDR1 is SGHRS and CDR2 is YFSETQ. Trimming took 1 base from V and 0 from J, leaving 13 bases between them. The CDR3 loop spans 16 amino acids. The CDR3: CASSLTGNRMNTEAFF. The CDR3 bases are TGCGCCAGCAGCTTGACAGGGAATCGGATGAACACTGAAGCTTTCTTT. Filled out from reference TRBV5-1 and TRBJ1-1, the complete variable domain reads KAGVTQTPRYLIKTRGQQVTLSCSPISGHRSVSWYQQTPGQGLQFLFEYFSETQRNKGNFPGRFSGRQFSNSRSEMNVSTLELGDSALYLCASSLTGNRMNTEAFFGQGTRLTVV.

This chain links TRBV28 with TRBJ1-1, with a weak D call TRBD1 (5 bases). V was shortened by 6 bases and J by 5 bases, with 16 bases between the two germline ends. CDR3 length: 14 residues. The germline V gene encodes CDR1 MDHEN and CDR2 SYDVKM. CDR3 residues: CASSRGPRGTEAFF. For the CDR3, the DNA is TGTGCCAGCAGCCGCGGGCCCCGGGGGACTGAAGCTTTCTTT. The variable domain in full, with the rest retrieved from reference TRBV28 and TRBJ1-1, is DVKVTQSSRYLVKRTGEKVFLECVQDMDHENMFWYRQDPGLGLRLIYFSYDVKMKEKGDIPEGYSVSREKKERFSLILESASTNQTSMYLCASSRGPRGTEAFFGQGTRLTVV.

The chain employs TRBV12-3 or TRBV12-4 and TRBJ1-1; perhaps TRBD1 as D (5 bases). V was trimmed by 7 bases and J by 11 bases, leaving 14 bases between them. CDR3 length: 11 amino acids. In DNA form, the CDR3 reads TGTGCCAGCACCTTGGAGGGGATTGCTTTCTTT. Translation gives CASTLEGIAFF.

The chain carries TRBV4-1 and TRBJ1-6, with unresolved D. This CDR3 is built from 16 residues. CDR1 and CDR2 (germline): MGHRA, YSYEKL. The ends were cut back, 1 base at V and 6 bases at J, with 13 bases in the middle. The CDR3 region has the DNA TGCGCCAGCAGCCAAGCGGTAACAGATGGTAATTCACCCCTCCACTTT. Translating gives CASSQAVTDGNSPLHF.

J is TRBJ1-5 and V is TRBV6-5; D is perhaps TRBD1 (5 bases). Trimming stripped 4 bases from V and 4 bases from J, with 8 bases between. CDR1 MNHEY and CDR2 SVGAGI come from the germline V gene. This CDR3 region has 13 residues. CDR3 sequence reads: CASSLQENQPQHF. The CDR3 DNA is TGTGCCAGCAGTTTACAGGAGAATCAGCCCCAGCATTTT.

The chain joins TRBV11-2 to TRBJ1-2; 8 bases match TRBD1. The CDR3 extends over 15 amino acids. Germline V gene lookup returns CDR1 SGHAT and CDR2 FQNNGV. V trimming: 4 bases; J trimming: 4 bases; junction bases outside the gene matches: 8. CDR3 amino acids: CASSSATGTGYGYTF. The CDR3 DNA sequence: TGTGCCAGCAGCTCCGCAACGGGGACAGGCTATGGCTACACCTTC.

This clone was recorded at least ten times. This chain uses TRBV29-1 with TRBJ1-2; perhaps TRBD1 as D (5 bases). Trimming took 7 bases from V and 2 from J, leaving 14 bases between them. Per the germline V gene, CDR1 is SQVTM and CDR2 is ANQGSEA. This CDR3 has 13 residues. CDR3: CSAVTALNYGYTF. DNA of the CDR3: TGCAGCGCGGTGACAGCTTTAAACTATGGCTACACCTTC. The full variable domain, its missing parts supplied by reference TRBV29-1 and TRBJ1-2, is SAVISQKPSRDICQRGTSLTIQCQVDSQVTMMFWYRQQPGQSLTLIATANQGSEATYESGFVIDKFPISRPNLTFSTLTVSNMSPEDSSIYLCSAVTALNYGYTFGSGTRLTVV.

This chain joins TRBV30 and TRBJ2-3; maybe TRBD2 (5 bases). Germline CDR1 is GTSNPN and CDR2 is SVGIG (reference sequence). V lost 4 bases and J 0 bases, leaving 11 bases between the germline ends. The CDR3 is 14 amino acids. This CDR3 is CAWTSGLSTDTQYF. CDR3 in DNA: TGTGCCTGGACGAGCGGACTTAGCACAGATACGCAGTATTTT. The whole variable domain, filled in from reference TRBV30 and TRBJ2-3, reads SQTIHQWPATLVQPVGSPLSLECTVEGTSNPNLYWYRQAAGRGLQLLFYSVGIGQISSEVPQNLSASRPQDRQFILSSKKLLLSDSGFYLCAWTSGLSTDTQYFGPGTRLTVL.

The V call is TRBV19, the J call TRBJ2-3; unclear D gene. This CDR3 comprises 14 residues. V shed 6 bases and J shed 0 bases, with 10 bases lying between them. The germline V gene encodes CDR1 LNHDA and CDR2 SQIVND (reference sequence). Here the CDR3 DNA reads TGTGCCAGTAGCAGGATGGCTAGCACAGATACGCAGTATTTT. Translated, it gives CASSRMASTDTQYF.

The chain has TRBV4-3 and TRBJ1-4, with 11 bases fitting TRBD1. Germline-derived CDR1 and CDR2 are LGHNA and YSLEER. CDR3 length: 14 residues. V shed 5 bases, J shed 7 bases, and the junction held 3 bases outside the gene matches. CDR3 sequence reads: CASSGGQGVEKLFF. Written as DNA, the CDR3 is TGCGCCAGCAGCGGGGGACAGGGGGTTGAAAAACTGTTTTTT.

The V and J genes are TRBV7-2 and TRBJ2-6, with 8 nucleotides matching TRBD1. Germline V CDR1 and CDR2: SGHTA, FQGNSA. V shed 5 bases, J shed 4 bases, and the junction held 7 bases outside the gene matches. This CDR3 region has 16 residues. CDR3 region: CASSIGTGAGANVLTF. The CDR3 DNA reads TGTGCCAGCAGCATTGGGACAGGAGCGGGGGCCAACGTCCTGACTTTC.

The CDR3 protein is CASSVAKDRVRDYGYTF. CDR3 nucleotide sequence: TGTGCCAGCAGCGTAGCTAAGGACAGGGTTAGAGACTATGGCTACACCTTC. The V call is TRBV9, the J call TRBJ1-2; TRBD1 matches at 8 bases. Germline loops: CDR1 SGDLS, CDR2 YYNGEE. Trimming cost V 0 bases and J 3 bases; bases outside gene matches: 10. The CDR3 is 17 residues long.

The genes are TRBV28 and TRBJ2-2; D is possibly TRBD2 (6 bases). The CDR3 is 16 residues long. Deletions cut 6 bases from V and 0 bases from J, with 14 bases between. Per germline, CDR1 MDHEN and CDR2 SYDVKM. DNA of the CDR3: TGTGCCAGCAGCCCCGGGGGAAAACCGAACACCGGGGAGCTGTTTTTT. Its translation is CASSPGGKPNTGELFF.

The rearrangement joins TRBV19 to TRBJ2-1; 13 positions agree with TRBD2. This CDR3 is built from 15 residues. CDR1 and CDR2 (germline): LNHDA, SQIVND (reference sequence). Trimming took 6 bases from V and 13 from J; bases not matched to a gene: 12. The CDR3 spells CASRPGLAGVWAQFF. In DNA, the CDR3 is TGTGCCAGTAGACCCGGACTAGCGGGAGTATGGGCCCAGTTCTTC.

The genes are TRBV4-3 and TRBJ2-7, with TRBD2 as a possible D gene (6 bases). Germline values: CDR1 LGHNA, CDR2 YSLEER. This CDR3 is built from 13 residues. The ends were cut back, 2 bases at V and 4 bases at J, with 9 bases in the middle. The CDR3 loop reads CASSQQEGYEQYF. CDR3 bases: TGCGCCAGCAGCCAACAGGAGGGATACGAGCAGTACTTC.

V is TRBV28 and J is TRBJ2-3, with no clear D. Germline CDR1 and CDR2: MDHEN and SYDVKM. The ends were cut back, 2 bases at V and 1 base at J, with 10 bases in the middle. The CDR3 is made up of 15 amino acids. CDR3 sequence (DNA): TGTGCCAGCAGTTTAGTGGGTCGGGGCACAGATACGCAGTATTTT. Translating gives CASSLVGRGTDTQYF.

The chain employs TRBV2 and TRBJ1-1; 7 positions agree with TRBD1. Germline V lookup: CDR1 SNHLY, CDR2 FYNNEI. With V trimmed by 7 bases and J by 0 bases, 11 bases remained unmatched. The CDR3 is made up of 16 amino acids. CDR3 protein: CASTRSTGLMNTEAFF. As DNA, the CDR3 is TGTGCCAGCACCCGATCGACAGGGCTCATGAACACTGAAGCTTTCTTT.

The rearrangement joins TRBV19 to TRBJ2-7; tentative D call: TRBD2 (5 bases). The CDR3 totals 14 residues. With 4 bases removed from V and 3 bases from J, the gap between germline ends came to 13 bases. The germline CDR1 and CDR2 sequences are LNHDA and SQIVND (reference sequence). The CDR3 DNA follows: TGTGCCAGTAGTACCGGGGTGGCTGTCTACGAGCAGTACTTC. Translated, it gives CASSTGVAVYEQYF.

The CDR3 DNA reads TGTGCCAGCAGCTTAGAGCTTAACCCAGCAGGGCAGCGAGGCTACACCTTC. Encoded protein: CASSLELNPAGQRGYTF. The V and J genes are TRBV11-2 and TRBJ1-2; D may be TRBD1 (5 bases). Germline CDR1 reads SGHAT; CDR2 reads FQNNGV. The length of the CDR3 is 17 residues. The V and J ends lost 0 bases and 8 bases respectively, with 22 bases between them.